Relative to its sample, the clone carrying this T cell receptor beta chain is medium-sized. Antigen specificity is unknown. Assay used: immunoSEQ multiplex PCR; TCRdb lists only in-frame clones, some missing. There are roughly 40,000 clones in the sample; over 75% occur only once, and around a third lies in the top ten. The record originates from a study of PD-1 blockade in classical Hodgkin lymphoma. General study results and limits: Only CD4+ TCR diversity, not CD8+, had risen significantly by C4D1. Prior to therapy, complete responders displayed diversity much like that of newly diagnosed patients. Factors driving the repertoire differences, possibly disease activity or prior therapy, remain undefined.

V gave up 4 bases and J gave up 4 bases, with 5 bases separating them. CDR3 size: 12 residues. CDR1 and CDR2 (germline): SEHNR, FQNEAQ (reference sequence). Time point specified: cycle 4 day 1 (C4D1), after less than 7 weeks of nivolumab. Relapses following autologous stem cell transplantation were seen in all patients, with brentuximab vedotin exposure varying. This sequence originates from a human donor with classical Hodgkin lymphoma. The chain couples TRBV7-9 to TRBJ1-5; no definite D call. Sequenced material: peripheral blood mononuclear cells (PBMCs), taken before the fourth cycle of nivolumab. CDR3 residues: CASSYENQPQHF. DNA for the CDR3: TGTGCCAGCAGCTACGAAAATCAGCCCCAGCATTTT.